The 17 T cell receptor beta chains below were found in one sample sequenced in a study of T cell repertoires in cytomegalovirus infection. Each CDR3 protein gets one entry after TCRdb re-called the reads with MiXCR. The table lists around 210,000 distinct CDR3 sequences, approximately 6.7% of them singletons, with around 6% in the top ten. The sequenced material came from PBMCs. The source of these receptors is a human donor in good health (CMV status not recorded). Some clones in this sample may be carry-over from other donors' samples.

There are many counts of this clonotype. V and J are TRBV5-5 and TRBJ2-5; no clear D. Germline CDR1 and CDR2: SGHKS and YYEKEE (reference sequence). The CDR3 covers 14 residues. With 1 base removed from V and 0 bases from J, the gap between germline ends came to 7 bases. The CDR3 region is CASSLIWDQETQYF. The CDR3 DNA reads TGTGCCAGCAGCTTGATTTGGGACCAAGAGACCCAGTACTTC.

Many counts were recorded for this clonotype. This chain links TRBV20-1 with TRBJ2-5; D assignment may be TRBD1 or TRBD2 (5 bases each). From germline, CDR1 is DFQATT and CDR2 SNEGSKA (reference sequence). The V and J ends lost 1 base and 0 bases respectively, with 6 bases between them. The CDR3 runs 13 residues. The CDR3 here is CSARGGYQETQYF. For the CDR3, the DNA is TGCAGTGCTAGAGGGGGGTACCAAGAGACCCAGTACTTC.

This clonotype was picked up many times. The J gene is TRBJ1-1, the V gene TRBV25-1; unclear D gene. V gave up 0 bases and J gave up 0 bases, with 14 bases separating them. The CDR3 is 17 amino acids. CDR1 is MGHDK and CDR2 is SYGVNS in the germline V gene. The CDR3 coding sequence is TGTGCCAGCAGTGAATATGGAGGGAGCGGAATGAACACTGAAGCTTTCTTT. It encodes CASSEYGGSGMNTEAFF.

Only a few counts were recorded for this clonotype. The V call is TRBV29-1, the J call TRBJ1-1; D not certain. Trimming cost V 3 bases and J 0 bases, with 14 bases left between them. This CDR3 has 15 residues. CDR1 SQVTM and CDR2 ANQGSEA come from the germline V gene. CDR3 DNA sequence: TGCAGCGTTGATTACTACTCCTCTGTGAACACTGAAGCTTTCTTT. Its protein product is CSVDYYSSVNTEAFF. Combining the CDR3 with reference TRBV29-1 and TRBJ1-1 gives the whole variable domain SAVISQKPSRDICQRGTSLTIQCQVDSQVTMMFWYRQQPGQSLTLIATANQGSEATYESGFVIDKFPISRPNLTFSTLTVSNMSPEDSSIYLCSVDYYSSVNTEAFFGQGTRLTVV.

The J gene is TRBJ2-1, the V gene TRBV29-1; D might be TRBD1 (6 bases). Germline CDR1 and CDR2: SQVTM and ANQGSEA. Trimming took 8 bases from V and 2 from J, leaving 10 bases between them. CDR3 length: 12 amino acids. The CDR3 DNA sequence: TGCAGCCTACAGGGAGCCTACAATGAGCAGTTCTTC. It codes for CSLQGAYNEQFF.

V gene TRBV20-1 combines with J gene TRBJ1-1; 7 bases align to TRBD1. CDR3 length: 12 residues. The J segment lost 4 bases and the V segment lost 6 bases, leaving 5 bases of the junction unmatched. Germline CDR1 DFQATT, CDR2 SNEGSKA (reference sequence). CDR3 nucleotide sequence: TGCAGTGCGTCAAGGGGGCTCACTGAAGCTTTCTTT. Protein sequence: CSASRGLTEAFF.

This clonotype was observed at least ten times. The genes are TRBV20-1 and TRBJ2-3; 13 positions agree with TRBD2. The germline gives CDR1 DFQATT, CDR2 SNEGSKA (reference sequence). The CDR3 totals 14 residues. In DNA form, the CDR3 reads TGCAGCCGGTGGGGACTAGCGGGGACAGATACGCAGTATTTT. Amino acids: CSRWGLAGTDTQYF.

This clonotype was counted many times. V gene TRBV6-1 combines with J gene TRBJ1-1; D uncertain. The V end lost 9 bases, the J end lost 3 bases, and 17 bases lay between the germline ends. This CDR3 comprises 14 residues. CDR1 is MNHNS, CDR2 SASEGT, per germline. CDR3 in DNA: TGTGCCAGTCGGAGTACACAGTTGGACACTGAAGCTTTCTTT. This encodes CASRSTQLDTEAFF.

This clonotype was recorded at least ten times. The chain links TRBV7-2 to TRBJ1-6, with D unclear. V was clipped by 0 bases and J by 10 bases, with 7 bases between them. The CDR3 has 13 residues. Germline V gene lookup returns CDR1 SGHTA and CDR2 FQGNSA. Written as DNA, the CDR3 is TGTGCCAGCAGCTTAGCGTCGGGATCACCCCTCCACTTT. This sequence encodes CASSLASGSPLHF. Combining the CDR3 with reference TRBV7-2 and TRBJ1-6 gives the whole variable domain GAGVSQSPSNKVTEKGKDVELRCDPISGHTALYWYRQSLGQGLEFLIYFQGNSAPDKSGLPSDRFSAERTGGSVSTLTIQRTQQEDSAVYLCASSLASGSPLHFGNGTRLTVT.

This clonotype was seen many times. The DNA of the CDR3 is TGTGCCAGCAGCTTAGCGGGGGGAGCTCTGGGCAATCAGCCCCAGCATTTT. Its translation: CASSLAGGALGNQPQHF. The chain employs TRBV7-2 and TRBJ1-5; tentative D call: TRBD1 (5 bases). CDR1 SGHTA and CDR2 FQGNSA come from the germline V gene. Trimming left V 0 bases short and J 2 bases short, with 14 bases between. The CDR3 has 17 amino acids.

This clonotype has at least ten counts. CDR3 amino acids: CSASRTSGGMVTDTQYF. CDR3 coding DNA: TGCAGTGCTAGTAGGACTAGCGGGGGGATGGTGACAGATACGCAGTATTTT. The V call is TRBV20-1, the J call TRBJ2-3, with TRBD2 matching 14 bases. CDR3 length: 17 amino acids. Germline CDR1 is DFQATT and CDR2 is SNEGSKA (reference sequence). The V segment lost 3 bases and the J segment 3 bases; nucleotides outside the gene matches: 8.

Many counts were recorded for this clonotype. The V and J genes are TRBV5-4 and TRBJ2-3, with TRBD2 as a possible D gene (5 bases). The V end was cut by 0 bases, the J end by 4 bases, with 9 bases between. The CDR3 has 14 residues. The germline gives CDR1 SGHNT, CDR2 YYREEE (reference sequence). The DNA for the CDR3 is TGTGCCAGCAGCTTGGTGGACTCCGCAGATACGCAGTATTTT. Protein: CASSLVDSADTQYF.

This clonotype was seen ten or more times. The V and J genes are TRBV7-2 and TRBJ2-2; TRBD2 matches 7 bases. Trimming took 5 bases from V and 8 from J; bases not matched to a gene: 14. Per the germline V gene, CDR1 is SGHTA and CDR2 is FQGNSA. The CDR3 runs to 16 residues. CDR3 in DNA: TGTGCCAGCAGCAAATCTAGCGGCGTCCCGTCAGGGGAGCTGTTTTTT. It encodes CASSKSSGVPSGELFF.

This clonotype was found many times. The chain joins TRBV10-3 to TRBJ1-4; 7 bases are a match to TRBD1. Trimming removed 4 bases from V and 8 bases from J; junction bases left unmatched: 10. The length of the CDR3 is 15 residues. The germline CDR1 and CDR2 sequences are ENHRY and SYGVKD. The CDR3 DNA follows: TGTGCCATCAGTGTCGACAGGGCGAGTATGGAAAAACTGTTTTTT. Residues: CAISVDRASMEKLFF.

This clonotype occurred many times. The chain has TRBV29-1 and TRBJ1-1; D is perhaps TRBD1 (6 bases). The CDR3 loop spans 13 amino acids. Germline V gene data show CDR1 as SQVTM and CDR2 as ANQGSEA. The ends were cut back, 5 bases at V and 6 bases at J, with 16 bases in the middle. This chain's CDR3 is CSVLRGVPAEAFF. The CDR3 DNA follows: TGCAGCGTTTTAAGGGGGGTACCGGCTGAAGCTTTCTTT.

This clonotype was detected many times. V usage is TRBV7-9 and J usage is TRBJ2-3; no firm D call. CDR1 and CDR2 (germline): SEHNR, FQNEAQ (reference sequence). V was shortened by 4 bases and J by 6 bases, with 11 bases between the two germline ends. There are 13 residues in the CDR3. The CDR3 loop is CASSSLPGDTQYF. DNA of the CDR3: TGTGCCAGCAGCTCCCTTCCAGGCGATACGCAGTATTTT.

This clonotype was detected many times. The gene calls are TRBV5-5 and TRBJ1-2; D unclear. CDR3 length equals 13 residues. Germline CDR1 is SGHKS and CDR2 is YYEKEE (reference sequence). The V end was cut by 0 bases, the J end by 7 bases, with 10 bases between. The CDR3 sequence is CASSLEGFSGYTF. The CDR3 nucleotides read TGTGCCAGCAGCTTGGAAGGGTTTAGTGGCTACACCTTC.